This T cell receptor (beta chain) was profiled in a study of tumor and adjacent non-tumor tissue in lung cancer. A modified ARM-PCR protocol with three rounds of nested PCR amplified TCRbeta. MiXCR was run by TCRdb on the multiplex PCR reads, yielding one entry per CDR3 protein. The sample includes 78,000 or so distinct CDR3 sequences, 75% to 90% of them seen just once. Findings and caveats of the study: TCR diversity was significantly greater in tumor than normal lung tissue. Tumor repertoires had a smaller top 100 clone share than normal lung. Tumor TCR diversity, when higher, was linked to shorter survival.

In regard to this clonotype: The antigen is not known. The junction and the germline gene differ at one end; a read error may be behind it.

CDR1 MNHEY and CDR2 SVGEGT come from the germline V gene. This CDR3 contains 13 residues. The template was RNA from unsorted bulk tissue. The V and J genes are TRBV6-2 or TRBV6-3 and TRBJ1-6; weak D call: TRBD1 (5 bases). The clonotype originates from a woman in her fifties or sixties with non-small cell lung cancer. Material: lung tumor tissue. In DNA form, the CDR3 reads TGTGCCAGCTCAGGACAAAATAATTCACACCTCCACTTT. It specifies CASSGQNNSHLHF.